The present T cell receptor beta chain was sequenced within a study of spatial heterogeneity in lung cancer. TCRdb analysed the 5' RACE reads with MiXCR anew, one entry per CDR3 protein. The sample comprises some 25,000 distinct CDR3 sequences, about 4.7% of which are singletons, and less than 5.5% rests with the top ten. This clonotype was detected many times. A read error may produce the germline difference seen at one junction end. The sample's time point: sample taken at primary tumor resection. The CDR3 has 16 residues. Looked up from germline, CDR1 is SSHAT and CDR2 is FNYEAQ (reference sequence).

The receptor comes from a male donor with early-stage non-small cell lung cancer. V gene TRBV7-7 combines with J gene TRBJ2-5, with 8 bases identical to TRBD2. The specimen comprised PBMCs, sampled at surgery. The CDR3: CASSPQAGGGKETQYF. Written as DNA, the CDR3 is TGTGCTAGCAGCCCCCAGGCGGGAGGTGGGAAAGAGACCCAGTACTTC.